The 11 T cell receptor beta chains presented below share a single source sample, sequenced in a study of blood T cell repertoires in COVID-19. Data came from immunoSEQ multiplex PCR; TCRdb stores just in-frame clones and leaves some out. The sample contains about 140,000 clones, approximately 80% of which appear only once. Sequencing was done on a sample of peripheral blood. These receptors all come from a human donor in a cohort sampled during active COVID-19.

This chain uses TRBV20-1 with TRBJ2-5, with TRBD2 matching over 8 bases. The CDR3 totals 15 residues. The germline V gene has CDR1 DFQATT and CDR2 SNEGSKA (reference sequence). V shed 3 bases and J 3 bases; nucleotides not matched to a gene: 9. CDR3 DNA: TGCAGTGCTAGTCGGCCCGGGCGGGGGGAAGAGACCCAGTACTTC. This sequence encodes CSASRPGRGEETQYF.

This clone was found once. The rearrangement links TRBV2 to TRBJ2-5, with D perhaps TRBD1 (5 bases). CDR1 SNHLY and CDR2 FYNNEI come from the germline V gene. Between the trimmed V and J ends, which lost 8 bases and 5 bases, there was a span of 12 bases. This CDR3 has 12 residues. CDR3 coding DNA: TGTGCCAGCGGGAACAGGATGGAGACCCAGTACTTC. Encoded protein: CASGNRMETQYF.

This rearrangement joins TRBV6-4 to TRBJ1-2; D not resolved. The V end was cut by 2 bases, the J end by 4 bases, with 14 bases between. The CDR3 length is 15 residues. Germline V CDR1 and CDR2: MRHNA, SNTAGT. The CDR3 protein is CASSDLPNGGYGYTF. CDR3 nucleotide sequence: TGTGCCAGCAGTGACCTCCCGAATGGCGGCTATGGCTACACCTTC.

The DNA of the CDR3 is TGTGCCAGCAGCTTAAGTCAGGGGGCAAGCTACGAGCAGTACGTC. Protein: CASSLSQGASYEQYV. The V call is TRBV7-3, the J call TRBJ2-7; TRBD1 matches 8 bases. The CDR3 length is 15 residues. The J segment lost 3 bases and the V segment lost 1 base, leaving 5 bases of the junction unmatched. Germline values: CDR1 SGHTA, CDR2 FQGTGA.

The chain joins TRBV29-1 to TRBJ1-2; TRBD1 aligns across 10 bases. Looked up from germline, CDR1 is SQVTM and CDR2 is ANQGSEA. V dropped 7 bases and J dropped 8; count of bases not matched to a gene: 13. The CDR3 has 14 amino acids. CDR3 nucleotides: TGCAGCGCCCCGGCCGGGACAGGGGAGAGCGGCTACACCTTC. Translated, it gives CSAPAGTGESGYTF.

The chain carries TRBV9 and TRBJ2-1; 7 nucleotides line up with TRBD2. CDR3 size: 15 residues. Germline loops: CDR1 SGDLS, CDR2 YYNGEE. The J segment lost 7 bases and the V segment lost 3 bases, leaving 10 bases of the junction unmatched. The CDR3 loop reads CASSEGGSLGNEQFF. The CDR3 region has the DNA TGTGCCAGCAGCGAGGGCGGGAGCCTGGGGAATGAGCAGTTCTTC.

The chain combines TRBV28 with TRBJ1-1, with 9 bases fitting TRBD1. There are 14 residues in the CDR3. V lost 5 bases and J lost 4; bases outside the gene matches: 5. CDR1 is MDHEN, CDR2 SYDVKM, per germline. The CDR3 nucleotides read TGTGCCAGCAGTACACAGGGGGCGCGCACTGAAGCTTTCTTT. It is translated as CASSTQGARTEAFF. The full variable domain, with the rest looked up from reference TRBV28 and TRBJ1-1, is DVKVTQSSRYLVKRTGEKVFLECVQDMDHENMFWYRQDPGLGLRLIYFSYDVKMKEKGDIPEGYSVSREKKERFSLILESASTNQTSMYLCASSTQGARTEAFFGQGTRLTVV.

This clone was seen just once. The chain couples TRBV2 to TRBJ1-2; D is perhaps TRBD1 (5 bases). Germline V CDR1 and CDR2: SNHLY, FYNNEI. V shed 8 bases and J shed 8 bases, with 24 bases lying between them. The CDR3 is 15 residues long. CDR3 sequence: CASLMQGATLKGYTF. In nucleotides, the CDR3 is TGTGCCAGCCTAATGCAGGGTGCAACTTTGAAGGGCTACACCTTC.

This chain joins TRBV7-5 and TRBJ2-7; the table's D call, TRBD1, was not checked against the DNA. TRBV7-5 counts as a pseudogene. This CDR3 spans 14 amino acids. The CDR3 sequence: CARSLIRQGYEQYV. The DNA for the CDR3 is TGTGCCAGAAGCTTGATTAGACAGGGCTACGAGCAGTACGTC.

The V call is TRBV28, the J call TRBJ1-6; possibly TRBD1 for D (6 bases). Trimming left V 8 bases short and J 6 bases short, with 11 bases between. The CDR3 runs 13 residues. Germline V CDR1 and CDR2: MDHEN, SYDVKM. The CDR3 DNA sequence: TGTGCCAGCCTACAGGGAACTAATTCACCCCTCCACTTT. This sequence encodes CASLQGTNSPLHF.

This chain links TRBV2 with TRBJ1-5, with TRBD1 matching over 7 bases. V was pared by 3 bases and J by 2 bases, with 7 bases of the junction left unmatched. The CDR3 has 16 amino acids. In germline, CDR1 is SNHLY, CDR2 FYNNEI. As DNA, the CDR3 is TGTGCCAGCAGTGATAGGGGGGACAGCGGCAATCAGCCCCAGCATTTT. This encodes CASSDRGDSGNQPQHF.